The entry that follows covers one T cell receptor beta chain sequence. The sample comes from a study of blood T cell repertoires in COVID-19. For the study at large: Samples of COVID-19 (acute and convalescent) were obtained from the United States, Italy and Spain.

Cohort placement rested on clinical history that participants reported themselves. Using immunoSEQ multiplex PCR, the repertoire was profiled, and TCRdb retains in-frame clones only, with some absent. This sample has about 300,000 clones, with around nine tenths found just once. Sequenced: PBMCs or T cells enriched from blood (not recorded which). This clonotype was sampled from a woman aged 18-29 years who had recovered from COVID-19.

This CDR3 is CASSDDVWRETDTQYF. The CDR3 DNA reads as TGTGCCAGCAGCGACGACGTTTGGCGGGAGACAGATACGCAGTATTTT. The rearrangement joins TRBV2 to TRBJ2-3; 7 bases are a match to TRBD2. After removal of 6 bases from V and 3 bases from J, the junction contained 12 bases not matched to a gene. Germline V gene data show CDR1 as SNHLY and CDR2 as FYNNEI. This CDR3 contains 16 residues.